The T cell receptor (beta chain) under discussion was sequenced for a study of blood T cell repertoires in COVID-19. In the study overall: From the United States, Italy and Spain came samples of acute and convalescent COVID-19. T cells, B-cell-depleted T cells, or PBMCs supplied cDNA or gDNA.

Germline CDR1 reads SGHVS; CDR2 reads FQNEAQ. After removal of 5 bases from V and 7 bases from J, the junction contained 14 bases not matched to a gene. There are 15 residues in the CDR3. Original handling: Scientists estimated how many nucleated cells there were by amplifying reference gene primers. Assay used: immunoSEQ multiplex PCR; TCRdb lists only in-frame clones, some missing. The DNA was the basis for D and trimming; V, J and clone size are from that table. The data contain 45,000 to 55,000 clones, 75% to 90% of them singletons. The sequence was obtained from a human donor in a cohort sampled during active COVID-19. The chain has TRBV7-8 and TRBJ2-7, with 7 bases identical to TRBD1. Material for sequencing was peripheral blood. The CDR3 spells CASSPRGQGVGEQYF. DNA for the CDR3: TGTGCCAGCAGCCCCAGAGGCCAGGGGGTTGGAGAGCAGTACTTC.